These T cell receptor beta chains were read from a single sample in a study of T-cell reconstitution after alpha-beta-depleted transplantation in children. Each CDR3 protein is one row after TCRdb ran MiXCR on the PCR reads. The table has 150,000 to 200,000 distinct CDR3 sequences, roughly 10% seen once. The sequences come from PBMCs, collected before TCRalphabeta/CD19-depleted stem cell transplant. These receptors were obtained from a boy aged 2 to 10 with acute myeloid leukemia, due to receive a stem cell transplant. Both conserved end residues are trimmed from each CDR3. The order of the fields is clone size, V gene, CDR3 protein. The listing skips clone size in some rows; elsewhere it reads once, few, many or a size class.

many,TRBV10-3,AIRADPTNEKLF
many,TRBV4-1,ASSLLRTDYTEAF
many,TRBV2,ASSERWTTYNEQF
many,TRBV21-1,ASSKEKDEQY
many,TRBV7-9,ASSPPAGQPQH
.,TRBV6-5,ASNYSPGGNEKLF
.,TRBV6-2/TRBV6-3,ASSSRTRMQETQY
many,TRBV7-9,ASSLRPSGGTDTQY
many,TRBV3-1,ASSQGLAGWHEQY
many,TRBV4-2,ASSQALGFNYGYT
.,TRBV6-5,ASSFLITGGMDTQY
many,TRBV27,ASSSADNYNEQF
many,TRBV6-1,ASSGTGVSPLH
many,TRBV5-1,ASSAGTGNYGYT
many,TRBV12-3/TRBV12-4,ASSFLQAYNEQF
.,TRBV5-4,ASSSAGTSGETQY
many,TRBV18,ASSPPGAIRSTDTQY
many,TRBV10-3,AISVGNGGDTQY
.,TRBV2,TSSSVGRGLNSNQPQH
.,TRBV20-1,SARGTGTDTQY
many,TRBV20-1,SASRDRGPETQY
many,TRBV20-1,SAWTDGNTIY
many,TRBV4-1,ASSQKNNEQF
many,TRBV10-2,ASASRYREYEQY
.,TRBV25-1,ASSDSLAGPDTQY
many,TRBV30,AWSDPGRPNEQF
many,TRBV5-5,ASETSGTYNEQF
many,TRBV20-1,SASGGARDTQY
few,TRBV6-1,ASSDASARSYNEQF
many,TRBV20-1,SASPGRPNQPQH
many,TRBV12-3/TRBV12-4,ATLSGGAYNEQF
many,TRBV3-1,ASSQEAGTGTRKTQY
many,TRBV5-1,ASRGTSVYNEQF
many,TRBV4-1,ASSPRGFNQPQH
many,TRBV12-3/TRBV12-4,ASSPDRGLVGELF
many,TRBV5-1,ASSLVSGRETQY
many,TRBV7-9,ANLNSYNEQF
many,TRBV5-1,ASSLRTSGMDNEQF
many,TRBV5-1,ASSATSGRSYNEQF
.,TRBV20-1,FARDTSRASYEQY
many,TRBV25-1,ASSSTGTVMETQY
many,TRBV6-1,ASSHTGYSHGYT
.,TRBV29-1,SVLLNPSSYNEQF
many,TRBV29-1,SVVGTSYNEQF
.,TRBV11-2,ASSPRKKEGGSYNEQF
many,TRBV6-5,ASSYSGAEGWTDTQY
many,TRBV5-1,ASSNSATYGYT
many,TRBV7-3,ASSHPWGGANTGELF
.,TRBV28,TSSLTVRLAGTRRETQY
many,TRBV20-1,SARIWDRSYNEQF
.,TRBV19,ASNLQVLDTEAF
many,TRBV5-1,ASSFLNVLT
many,TRBV7-8,ASSLGQRNTGELF
.,TRBV11-2,ASSLGVYRAVLSPLH